Following are 15 T cell receptor beta chains from one sample sequenced in a study of control samples from healthy donors and cancer patients. Some clones are missing from TCRdb's copy, which holds only in-frame ones; the method was immunoSEQ multiplex PCR. The data show 65,000 to 70,000 clones, roughly 84% seen once. Sequencing was performed on PBMCs. The receptors were sampled from a woman in her forties or fifties with lung cancer.

This clone was detected only a few times. This chain connects TRBV7-9 to TRBJ1-1; 8 nucleotides agree with TRBD1. The ends lost 5 bases at V and 4 bases at J; junction bases unmatched: 6. Germline assignment: CDR1 SEHNR and CDR2 FQNEAQ (reference sequence). The CDR3 consists of 14 residues. CDR3 in amino acids: CASSTLTGGTEAFF. The CDR3 nucleotides are TGTGCCAGCAGCACTTTAACAGGGGGCACTGAAGCTTTCTTT.

This clone was picked up a small number of times. The rearrangement links TRBV18 to TRBJ1-5; a weak D match, TRBD1 (5 bases). CDR1 is KGHSH, CDR2 LQKENI, per germline. The CDR3 sequence is 15 residues long. The ends were cut back, 2 bases at V and 4 bases at J, with 12 bases in the middle. The CDR3 spells CASSPVRRENQPQHF. The CDR3 DNA follows: TGTGCCAGCTCACCAGTACGCAGGGAAAATCAGCCCCAGCATTTT.

The CDR3 is CASSLSGTSGGEQFF. In nucleotides, the CDR3 is TGTGCCAGCAGCTTGTCCGGGACTAGCGGGGGGGAGCAGTTCTTC. The genes are TRBV5-4 and TRBJ2-1; 15 bases line up with TRBD2. Germline V CDR1 and CDR2: SGHNT, YYREEE (reference sequence). The CDR3 has 15 residues. V lost 1 base and J lost 10; bases outside the gene matches: 3.

J is TRBJ2-2 and V is TRBV19; D is perhaps TRBD2 (6 bases). CDR1 is LNHDA, CDR2 SQIVND, per germline (reference sequence). The CDR3 loop spans 15 amino acids. V lost 7 bases to trimming and J lost 6 bases, with 18 bases between them. CDR3 protein: CASIRNSGDSGELFF. The CDR3 bases are TGTGCCAGTATCCGGAACTCGGGGGACTCCGGGGAGCTGTTTTTT.

V and J are TRBV19 and TRBJ1-1; D unclear. Trimming cost V 5 bases and J 12 bases, with 19 bases left between them. This CDR3 is 13 amino acids long. Germline loops: CDR1 LNHDA, CDR2 SQIVND (reference sequence). As DNA, the CDR3 is TGTGCCAGTAGTCTCCTTGGGAGCCAGAGAACTTTCTTT. It specifies CASSLLGSQRTFF. The full variable domain, in which reference TRBV19 and TRBJ1-1 provide the parts outside the CDR3, is DGGITQSPKYLFRKEGQNVTLSCEQNLNHDAMYWYRQDPGQGLRLIYYSQIVNDFQKGDIAEGYSVSREKKESFPLTVTSAQKNPTAFYLCASSLLGSQRTFFGQGTRLTVV.

The chain has TRBV27 and TRBJ2-3, with 7 nucleotides matching TRBD2. The CDR3 extends over 16 amino acids. CDR1 and CDR2 from the germline V gene are MNHEY and SMNVEV (reference sequence). After removal of 2 bases from V and 2 bases from J, the junction contained 7 bases not matched to a gene. DNA for the CDR3: TGTGCCAGCAGTTTAACGAGCGGGGCATACACAGATACGCAGTATTTT. As protein: CASSLTSGAYTDTQYF.

CDR3 region: CASSWGDGTGELFF. CDR3 in DNA: TGTGCCAGCAGCTGGGGAGACGGGACCGGGGAGCTGTTTTTT. This chain connects TRBV5-4 to TRBJ2-2; D possibly corresponds to TRBD2 (5 bases). Trimming shortened V by 3 bases and J by 5 bases, and 11 bases separated the two germline ends. Germline CDR1 reads SGHNT; CDR2 reads YYREEE (reference sequence). This CDR3 spans 14 amino acids.

The chain carries TRBV7-9 and TRBJ2-7, with D unclear. V lost 5 bases, J lost 7 bases, and 12 bases lay in between. The CDR3 covers 12 residues. Germline assignment: CDR1 SEHNR and CDR2 FQNEAQ (reference sequence). The CDR3: CASSLAFGEQYF. CDR3 DNA sequence: TGTGCCAGCAGCCTCGCCTTCGGGGAGCAGTACTTC.

V and J are TRBV19 and TRBJ1-1; the D is unclear. The CDR3 is made up of 14 amino acids. Trimming took off 5 bases at V and 0 bases at J, with 10 bases between the two ends. Germline CDR1 and CDR2: LNHDA and SQIVND (reference sequence). CDR3 in DNA: TGTGCCAGTAGTCCCACCCAGTTGAACACTGAAGCTTTCTTT. Its translation is CASSPTQLNTEAFF.

This clone was recorded only once. The V call is TRBV27, the J call TRBJ2-7; D might be TRBD2 (5 bases). The V gene's germline CDR1 is MNHEY and CDR2 SMNVEV (reference sequence). Between the trimmed V and J ends, which lost 0 bases and 3 bases, there was a span of 9 bases. This CDR3 comprises 14 residues. The CDR3 region has the DNA TGTGCCAGCAGTTTATCGTCGGGGAACTACGAGCAGTACTTC. Encoded protein: CASSLSSGNYEQYF.

The chain recombines TRBV6-2 or TRBV6-3 with TRBJ2-2; D may be TRBD1 or TRBD2 (5 bases each). V dropped 3 bases and J dropped 0 bases, with 11 bases sitting between them. The CDR3 consists of 16 residues. CDR1 is MNHEY, CDR2 SVGEGT, per germline. CDR3 DNA: TGTGCCAGCAGTTATGGAGGACATTCGAACACCGGGGAGCTGTTTTTT. Its translation is CASSYGGHSNTGELFF.

DNA for the CDR3: TGTGCCAGCAGCTTCGGGGCTGGTGGAAACACCATATATTTT. It specifies CASSFGAGGNTIYF. The V and J genes are TRBV7-9 and TRBJ1-3; TRBD1 might be the D (5 bases). This CDR3 has 14 amino acids. V was pared by 3 bases and J by 3 bases, with 9 bases between. CDR1 and CDR2 (germline): SEHNR, FQNEAQ (reference sequence).

The CDR3 DNA reads TGTGCCAGCAGCTTAAGTACAGGGGGCTATGGCTACACCTTC. Its protein is CASSLSTGGYGYTF. This chain joins TRBV7-2 and TRBJ1-2; TRBD1 matches at 8 bases. The V segment lost 2 bases and the J segment 4 bases; nucleotides outside the gene matches: 3. The CDR3 has 14 amino acids. CDR1 is SGHTA, CDR2 FQGNSA, per germline.

The chain has TRBV6-6 and TRBJ1-5, with 10 bases fitting TRBD1. The CDR3 length is 16 residues. Unmatched junction bases numbered 8, after V lost 5 bases and J lost 4 bases. Per the germline V gene, CDR1 is MNHNY and CDR2 is SVGAGI (reference sequence). CDR3 in DNA: TGTGCCAGCAGTCAAGCGTCGGGACAGGGGAATCAGCCCCAGCATTTT. Its protein is CASSQASGQGNQPQHF.

This sequence joins TRBV6-5 and TRBJ1-3, with TRBD1 matching 7 bases. Looked up from germline, CDR1 is MNHEY and CDR2 is SVGAGI. This CDR3 is 15 amino acids long. V was pared by 7 bases and J by 0 bases, with 6 bases of the junction left unmatched. The CDR3 is CASKSTGSSGNTIYF. As DNA, the CDR3 is TGTGCCAGCAAGTCGACAGGGAGCTCTGGAAACACCATATATTTT.